One sample yielded the 13 T cell receptor beta chains listed below, sequenced in a study of T cell repertoires in cytomegalovirus infection. TCRdb redid the calling of the reads with MiXCR, one entry per CDR3 protein. Here the sample spans hundreds of thousands of distinct CDR3 sequences, approximately 31% being singletons. For these TCRs, the target antigens are not known. The sequencing used cultured CD8+ T cells from PBMCs, collected from culture after CMV antigen stimulation. Receptors were obtained from a human donor in good health (CMV status not recorded). Some clones in this sample may be carry-over from other donors' samples.

With regard to this clonotype: A read error may produce the germline difference seen at one junction end. This chain connects TRBV7-6 to TRBJ1-3; tentatively, D is TRBD1 (6 bases). Germline assignment: CDR1 SGHVS and CDR2 FNYEAQ. The CDR3 has 15 residues. CDR3 sequence reads: CANSPLGGAGNTIYF. The DNA for the CDR3 is TGTGCCAACAGCCCCCTCGGGGGCGCGGGAAACACCATATATTTT.

This chain uses TRBV9 with TRBJ2-7; D possibly uses TRBD1 or TRBD2 (5 bases each). V was trimmed by 3 bases and J by 4 bases, leaving 17 bases between them. This CDR3 region has 15 residues. CDR1 is SGDLS and CDR2 is YYNGEE in the germline V gene. Written as DNA, the CDR3 is TGTGCCAGCAGCGCCTCCGGGACGGCTAGGTACGAGCAGTACTTC. Translation gives CASSASGTARYEQYF.

This clonotype was recorded at least ten times. The chain joins TRBV7-2 to TRBJ1-4; D not resolved. The CDR3 has 16 residues. Germline V gene lookup returns CDR1 SGHTA and CDR2 FQGNSA. V lost 0 bases and J lost 0, with 8 bases in between. In nucleotides, the CDR3 is TGTGCCAGCAGCTTAGCGCGGGGTTCAACTAATGAAAAACTGTTTTTT. It specifies CASSLARGSTNEKLFF. The full variable domain, completed using reference TRBV7-2 and TRBJ1-4, is GAGVSQSPSNKVTEKGKDVELRCDPISGHTALYWYRQSLGQGLEFLIYFQGNSAPDKSGLPSDRFSAERTGGSVSTLTIQRTQQEDSAVYLCASSLARGSTNEKLFFGSGTQLSVL.

To note about this clonotype: A read error may produce the germline difference seen at one junction end. The rearrangement joins TRBV10-3 to TRBJ2-1; the match to TRBD2 covers 11 bases. Germline V gene data show CDR1 as ENHRY and CDR2 as SYGVKD. CDR3 length: 16 residues. In DNA, the CDR3 is TGTACCATCAGTGTAGGACTAGCGGGCGGTTACAATGAGCAGTTCTTC. It codes for CTISVGLAGGYNEQFF.

Here the CDR3 reads CSARDGAGRSTDTQYF. CDR3 sequence (DNA): TGCAGTGCTAGAGATGGAGCGGGGCGTTCCACAGATACGCAGTATTTT. V and J are TRBV20-1 and TRBJ2-3; 7 bases match TRBD2. Trimming at V came to 0 bases and at J to 2 bases, leaving 8 bases not matched to a gene. This CDR3 is 16 amino acids long. Per the germline V gene, CDR1 is DFQATT and CDR2 is SNEGSKA (reference sequence).

The V and J genes are TRBV4-1 and TRBJ2-1; 7 nucleotides match TRBD2. This CDR3 has 16 amino acids. Per germline, CDR1 MGHRA and CDR2 YSYEKL. Trimming removed 1 base from V and 3 bases from J; junction bases left unmatched: 6. The CDR3, as DNA: TGCGCCAGCAGCCAAGGAGCGGGGCACCTCTACAATGAGCAGTTCTTC. It specifies CASSQGAGHLYNEQFF.

This clonotype occurred a few times. The chain recombines TRBV5-5 with TRBJ1-6, with a tentative D call TRBD1 (5 bases). The CDR3 covers 17 residues. Trimming took off 0 bases at V and 1 base at J, with 11 bases between the two ends. Germline loops: CDR1 SGHKS, CDR2 YYEKEE (reference sequence). This CDR3 is CASSLGGGGSYNSPLHF. The CDR3 nucleotides are TGTGCCAGCAGCTTGGGCGGGGGTGGATCCTATAATTCACCCCTCCACTTT.

A few counts support this clonotype. One end of the junction varies from germline; a read error may be responsible. This chain links TRBV27 with TRBJ1-1; D remains unclear. There are 13 residues in the CDR3. Germline V gene data show CDR1 as MNHEY and CDR2 as SMNVEV (reference sequence). The DNA for the CDR3 is TGTGCCAGCAGTCAAGGGCAGAACGCTGAAGCTTTCTTT. Its protein is CASSQGQNAEAFF.

This clonotype was detected a few times. CDR3 bases: TGTGCCAGCAGCTCCAGTCCCTCGGGCACTGAAGCTTTCTTT. Encoded protein: CASSSSPSGTEAFF. The chain has TRBV27 and TRBJ1-1; no reliable D call. The CDR3 is 14 amino acids. V lost 6 bases to trimming and J lost 4 bases, with 15 bases between them. Per the germline V gene, CDR1 is MNHEY and CDR2 is SMNVEV (reference sequence).

The sample holds a few counts of this clonotype. The chain is built from TRBV7-9 and TRBJ2-2, with 11 bases lining up with TRBD1. V lost 9 bases and J lost 3; bases outside the gene matches: 0. The CDR3 is 13 residues long. Germline CDR1 is SEHNR and CDR2 is FQNEAQ (reference sequence). The CDR3 nucleotides read TGTGCCAGGGGACAGGGGGACACCGGGGAGCTGTTTTTT. It codes for CARGQGDTGELFF.

This chain uses TRBV4-1 with TRBJ1-1; the D is unclear. This CDR3 comprises 17 residues. Germline CDR1 is MGHRA and CDR2 is YSYEKL. With 1 base removed from V and 4 bases from J, the gap between germline ends came to 19 bases. The CDR3 is CASSQVLIGVESTEAFF. The DNA of the CDR3 is TGCGCCAGCAGCCAAGTTCTTATCGGGGTTGAAAGCACTGAAGCTTTCTTT.

This CDR3 reads CASSIDYTDNYGYTF. CDR3 in DNA: TGTGCCAGTAGTATAGATTACACGGATAACTATGGCTACACCTTC. This sequence joins TRBV19 and TRBJ1-2; D ambiguous. CDR3 length: 15 residues. Germline-derived CDR1 and CDR2 are LNHDA and SQIVND (reference sequence). V lost 0 bases and J 1 base, leaving 9 bases between the germline ends. The full variable domain, in which reference TRBV19 and TRBJ1-2 provide the parts outside the CDR3, is DGGITQSPKYLFRKEGQNVTLSCEQNLNHDAMYWYRQDPGQGLRLIYYSQIVNDFQKGDIAEGYSVSREKKESFPLTVTSAQKNPTAFYLCASSIDYTDNYGYTFGSGTRLTVV.

The chain joins TRBV6-6 to TRBJ2-2, with 8 bases that match TRBD1. Unmatched junction bases numbered 14, after V lost 8 bases and J lost 3 bases. Germline CDR1 and CDR2: MNHNY and SVGAGI (reference sequence). The CDR3 runs 17 residues. The CDR3 DNA sequence: TGTGCCAGCGGGACAGGAACCGAAAGACTGGACACCGGGGAGCTGTTTTTT. Translating gives CASGTGTERLDTGELFF.